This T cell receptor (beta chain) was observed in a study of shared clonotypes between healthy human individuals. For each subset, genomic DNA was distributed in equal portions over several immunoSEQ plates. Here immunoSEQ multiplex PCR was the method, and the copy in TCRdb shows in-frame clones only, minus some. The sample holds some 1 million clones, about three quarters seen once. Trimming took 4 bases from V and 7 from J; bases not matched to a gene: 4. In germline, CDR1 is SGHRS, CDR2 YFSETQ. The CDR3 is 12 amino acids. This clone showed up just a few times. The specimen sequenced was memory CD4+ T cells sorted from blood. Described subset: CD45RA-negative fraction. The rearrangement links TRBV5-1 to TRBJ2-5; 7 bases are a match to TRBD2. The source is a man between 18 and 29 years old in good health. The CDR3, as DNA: TGCGCCAGCAGCGAACCGGGAGGGACCCAGTACTTC. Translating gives CASSEPGGTQYF. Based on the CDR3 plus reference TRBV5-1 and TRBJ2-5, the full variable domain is KAGVTQTPRYLIKTRGQQVTLSCSPISGHRSVSWYQQTPGQGLQFLFEYFSETQRNKGNFPGRFSGRQFSNSRSEMNVSTLELGDSALYLCASSEPGGTQYFGPGTRLLVL.